This T cell receptor (beta chain) emerged from a study of monozygotic twins with inflammatory bowel disease (dated by TCRdb to 2018 to 2020). Notes on the research overall: In total, roughly 30 monozygotic twin pairs made up the full study: 19 Danish pairs, all IBD-discordant, plus nine German pairs, of which four were IBD-concordant and five were IBD-discordant. Each individual had, on average, about 151 000 unique TCRalpha sequences and 181 000 unique TCRbeta sequences available for analysis. The search for disease-associated traits relied mainly on comparing IBD patients with their genetically identical healthy co-twins within discordant pairs. Points the paper makes about the study in general: Measured by the inverse Simpson index, TCRbeta repertoire diversity was lower in IBD patients than in their healthy co-twins. Different T cell subtypes could not be distinguished in the analysis. No single strong signal or clonotype linked to IBD turned up in the results, so the idea that one exists was not supported. Compared with healthy twins, IBD patients had fewer clonotypes in common with other individuals, a difference most pronounced in patients showing signs of disease activity. Background noise and inter-individual variability may have been introduced into the repertoires by the differing immunosuppressive treatments among patients. Concordant and discordant twins showed no difference in repertoire similarity, possibly because of limited statistical power.

The library was generated by 5' RACE. For each TCR library, approximately 3.5 ug of total RNA was used. For each sample, cDNA synthesis with SMARTScribe reverse transcriptase was split into eight separate reactions. Unique molecular identifiers containing a 6-nucleotide sample barcode were introduced through template switching during cDNA synthesis. Amplification of TCRalpha and TCRbeta cDNA involved two nested PCRs of approximately 17 and 9 cycles, and each PCR was followed by bead purification. Before amplification, the cDNA was treated with uracil DNA-glycosylase and purified using the QIAquick PCR purification kit. The second PCR added Illumina TruSeq-compatible adapters along with sample-specific barcodes. TapeStation and Qubit were used to check library quality and concentration, and 4 to 6.5 ng of each library went into the pool. Pooled libraries were sequenced on an Illumina HiSeq2500 single-index Rapid Run with 2 x 100 bp reads and custom sequencing primers. Under the source paper's analysis protocol: MiGEC version 1.2.6 was used for UMI-based consensus assembly to correct PCR and sequencing errors. MiXCR version 2.1.1 handled V(D)J alignment, clonotype assembly and CDR3 extraction. Normalisation of gene usage, clonotype sharing and MAIT/NKT TCR abundance was achieved by analysing the top 1000, 10 000 and 20 000 clonotypes per sample. After downsampling to 27 000 UMIs, diversity was calculated as the inverse Simpson index using the vegan R package. Paired Mann-Whitney U tests were applied to discordant twin pairs, and Benjamini-Hochberg correction was used for multiple testing. The reads, reprocessed by TCRdb, yield one row per CDR3 protein sequence and no DNA. The V and J calls follow TCRdb's processing rather than the paper's. The table for this sample lists 300,000 to 400,000 distinct CDR3 sequences. Of the sample, just over 2.5% falls within the top ten clones.

From each donor, an approximately 2.3 ml peripheral blood sample was drawn into PAXgene tubes and stored at -80 degrees C. Without any T cell sorting, total RNA was extracted from whole blood using the PAXgene blood miRNA kit on an automated QIAcube. Peripheral blood from monozygotic twin pairs, either concordant or discordant for inflammatory bowel disease, underwent deep TCRalpha and TCRbeta repertoire profiling that used unique molecular barcoding. Smoking habits were recorded for all twin pairs, and each individual was classified as a current, former or never smoker. The CDR3 holds 13 amino acids from the cysteine to the phenylalanine. The DNA is not on file. The CDR1 and CDR2 encoded by the germline V gene are SGHNT and YENEEA. Points on this clonotype: Its antigen is still unknown.

The source material was blood. The TCR comes from a human donor with ulcerative colitis or Crohn's disease, or a healthy co-twin of an affected twin (not recorded which). The chain was built from TRBV11-3 and TRBJ2-7; TCRdb selects TRBD2, and the lack of DNA leaves this call unchecked. Here the CDR3 is given as CASSFSDGSEQYF. Supplemented by the reference TRBV11-3 and TRBJ2-7 proteins around the CDR3, the complete variable domain is EAGVVQSPRYKIIEKKQPVAFWCNPISGHNTLYWYLQNLGQGPELLIRYENEEAVDDSQLPKDRFSAERLKGVDSTLKIQPAELGDSAVYLCASSFSDGSEQYFGPGTRLTVT.